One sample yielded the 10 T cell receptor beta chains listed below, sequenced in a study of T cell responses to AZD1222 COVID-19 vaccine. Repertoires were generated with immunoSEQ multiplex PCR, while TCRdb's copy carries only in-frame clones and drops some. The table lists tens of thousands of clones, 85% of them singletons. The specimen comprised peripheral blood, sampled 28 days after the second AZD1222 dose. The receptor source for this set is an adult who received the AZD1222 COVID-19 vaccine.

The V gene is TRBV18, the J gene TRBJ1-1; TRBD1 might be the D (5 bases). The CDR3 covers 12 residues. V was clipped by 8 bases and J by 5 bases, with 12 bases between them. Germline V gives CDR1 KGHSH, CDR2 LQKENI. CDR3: CASHRGGTEAFF. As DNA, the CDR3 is TGTGCCAGCCACCGGGGGGGGACTGAAGCTTTCTTT.

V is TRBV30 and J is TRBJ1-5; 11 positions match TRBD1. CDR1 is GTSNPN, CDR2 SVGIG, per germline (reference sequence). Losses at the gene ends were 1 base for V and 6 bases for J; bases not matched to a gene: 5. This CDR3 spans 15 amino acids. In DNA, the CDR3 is TGTGCCTGGAGTGCTGGACAGGGGGCACGTCAGCCCCAGCATTTT. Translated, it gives CAWSAGQGARQPQHF.

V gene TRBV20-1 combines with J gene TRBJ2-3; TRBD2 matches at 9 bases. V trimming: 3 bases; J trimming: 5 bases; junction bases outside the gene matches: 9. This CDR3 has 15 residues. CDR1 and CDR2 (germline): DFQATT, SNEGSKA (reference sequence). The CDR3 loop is CSASYEGLAIDTQYF. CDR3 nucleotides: TGCAGTGCTAGTTACGAGGGACTAGCTATAGATACGCAGTATTTT.

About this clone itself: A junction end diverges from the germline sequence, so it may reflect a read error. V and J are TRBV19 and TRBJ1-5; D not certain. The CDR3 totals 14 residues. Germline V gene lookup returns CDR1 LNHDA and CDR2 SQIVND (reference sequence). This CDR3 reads CASTMDGPNRPQHF. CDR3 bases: TGTGCCAGTACCATGGACGGGCCCAATCGGCCCCAGCATTTT.

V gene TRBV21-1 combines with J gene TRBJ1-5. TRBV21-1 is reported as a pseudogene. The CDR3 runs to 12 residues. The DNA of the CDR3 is TGTGCCAGCAGCAAAGCTAGTCAGCCCCAGCATTTT. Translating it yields CASSKASQPQHF.

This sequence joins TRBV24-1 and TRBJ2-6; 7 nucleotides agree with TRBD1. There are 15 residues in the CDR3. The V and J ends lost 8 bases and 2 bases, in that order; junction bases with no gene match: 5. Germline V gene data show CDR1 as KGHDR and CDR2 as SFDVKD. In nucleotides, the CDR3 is TGTGCCACCAATCAGACAGGGACTGGGGCCAACGTCCTGACTTTC. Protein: CATNQTGTGANVLTF.

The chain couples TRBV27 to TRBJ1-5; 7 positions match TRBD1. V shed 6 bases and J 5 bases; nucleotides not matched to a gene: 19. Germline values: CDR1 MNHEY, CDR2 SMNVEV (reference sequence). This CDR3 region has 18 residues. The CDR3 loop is CASRPKGLDRVVHQPQHF. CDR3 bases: TGTGCCAGCAGGCCGAAGGGACTTGACAGGGTAGTTCATCAGCCCCAGCATTTT.

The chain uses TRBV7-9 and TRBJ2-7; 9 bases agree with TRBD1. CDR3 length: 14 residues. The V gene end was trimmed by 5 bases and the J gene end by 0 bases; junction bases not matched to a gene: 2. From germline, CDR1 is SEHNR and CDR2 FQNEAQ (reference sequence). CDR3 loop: CASSRQGVSYEQYF. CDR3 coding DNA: TGTGCCAGCAGCCGACAGGGGGTCTCCTACGAGCAGTACTTC.

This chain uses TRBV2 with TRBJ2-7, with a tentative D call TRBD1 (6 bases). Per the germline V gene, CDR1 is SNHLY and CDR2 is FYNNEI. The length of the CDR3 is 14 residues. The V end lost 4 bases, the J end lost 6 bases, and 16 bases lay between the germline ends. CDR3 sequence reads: CASSVAGALGEQYF. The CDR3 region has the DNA TGTGCCAGCAGTGTCGCAGGGGCCCTCGGCGAGCAGTACTTC.

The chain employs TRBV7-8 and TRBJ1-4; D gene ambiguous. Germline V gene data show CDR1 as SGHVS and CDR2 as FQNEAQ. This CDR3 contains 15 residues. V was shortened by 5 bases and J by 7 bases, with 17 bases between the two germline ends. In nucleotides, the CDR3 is TGTGCCAGCAGCCCCGCAGGCAGGTCGGTTGAAAAACTGTTTTTT. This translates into CASSPAGRSVEKLFF.